These 6 T cell receptor beta chains were sequenced from one sample in a study of monozygotic twins with inflammatory bowel disease. TCRdb re-called the 5' RACE reads, yielding one record per CDR3 amino acid sequence without DNA. This listing includes under 150,000 distinct CDR3 sequences. Input material: blood. Receptors were obtained from a human donor with ulcerative colitis or Crohn's disease, or a healthy co-twin of an affected twin (not recorded which).

The J gene is TRBJ1-2, the V gene TRBV7-2. The length of the CDR3 is 14 residues. Germline values: CDR1 SGHTA, CDR2 FQGNSA. Here the CDR3 reads CASSSYMTEGGYTF.

The gene calls are TRBV20-1 and TRBJ2-7; TCRdb picks TRBD2, but there is no DNA to check that call. Germline CDR1 is DFQATT and CDR2 is SNEGSKA (reference sequence). The CDR3 contains 15 residues. CDR3 amino acids: CSARDPGRGGDEQYF.

The chain combines TRBV5-1 with TRBJ2-7; with no DNA, the TCRdb D assignment of TRBD1 cannot be verified. CDR1 and CDR2 (germline): SGHRS, YFSETQ. This CDR3 contains 15 residues. CDR3 sequence: CASSLEWGGVYEQYF.

The J gene is TRBJ2-7, the V gene TRBV4-1. Looked up from germline, CDR1 is MGHRA and CDR2 is YSYEKL. The CDR3 sequence is 16 residues long. The CDR3 here is CASSQEPAPPAYEQYF.

J is TRBJ2-3 and V is TRBV10-3; the TCRdb D gene call, TRBD2, has no DNA to confirm it. Germline loops: CDR1 ENHRY, CDR2 SYGVKD. The length of the CDR3 is 15 residues. The CDR3 region is CAISGGLAGADTQYF.

The chain uses TRBV30 and TRBJ1-2. Germline CDR1 reads GTSNPN; CDR2 reads SVGIG (reference sequence). The CDR3 loop spans 12 amino acids. The CDR3: CAWSGTNYGYTF. The complete variable domain, with remaining parts taken from reference TRBV30 and TRBJ1-2, reads SQTIHQWPATLVQPVGSPLSLECTVEGTSNPNLYWYRQAAGRGLQLLFYSVGIGQISSEVPQNLSASRPQDRQFILSSKKLLLSDSGFYLCAWSGTNYGYTFGSGTRLTVV.